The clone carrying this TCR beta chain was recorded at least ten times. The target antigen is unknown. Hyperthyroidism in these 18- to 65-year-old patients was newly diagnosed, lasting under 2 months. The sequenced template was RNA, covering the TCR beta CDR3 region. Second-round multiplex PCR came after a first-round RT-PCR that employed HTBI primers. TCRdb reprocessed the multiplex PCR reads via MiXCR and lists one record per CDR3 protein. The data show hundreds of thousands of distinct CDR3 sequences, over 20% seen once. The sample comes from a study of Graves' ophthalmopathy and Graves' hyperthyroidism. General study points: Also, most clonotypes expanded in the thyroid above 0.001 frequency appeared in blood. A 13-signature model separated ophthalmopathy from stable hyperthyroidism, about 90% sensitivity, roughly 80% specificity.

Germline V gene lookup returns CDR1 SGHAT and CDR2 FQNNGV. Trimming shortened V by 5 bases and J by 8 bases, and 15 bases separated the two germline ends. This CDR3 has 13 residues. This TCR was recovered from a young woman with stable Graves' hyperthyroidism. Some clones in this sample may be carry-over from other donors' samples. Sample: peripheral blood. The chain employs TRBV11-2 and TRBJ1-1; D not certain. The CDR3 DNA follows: TGTGCCAGCAGCACTCTCTCCGGGTCAGAAGCTTTCTTT. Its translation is CASSTLSGSEAFF.